This T cell receptor beta chain was found in a study of cytomegalovirus exposure and HLA in healthy donors. Points from the study as a whole: A later analysis associated 15,000 or so TCR beta sequences with HLA alleles at a 0.05 false discovery rate.

V lost 3 bases, J lost 3 bases, and 8 bases stayed unmatched. The CDR3 spans 16 residues. About this clone itself: Antigen unknown.

The PCR employed 60 Vbeta primers together with 13 Jbeta primers. Profiling relied on immunoSEQ multiplex PCR, and the TCRdb table lists in-frame clones only, not all of them. Of roughly 160,000 clones in the sample, 65% to 80% were seen once. The chain is built from TRBV6-7 and TRBJ1-5; TRBD1 agrees at 7 bases. TRBV6-7 is marked as an open reading frame, function uncertain. The source material was PBMCs. This clonotype was obtained from a woman between 25 and 40 years old in good health and CMV-seronegative. The CDR3 sequence is CASSYPAGGINQPQHF. In DNA form, the CDR3 reads TGTGCCAGCAGTTATCCGGCAGGGGGAATCAATCAGCCCCAGCATTTT.